Following are 18 T cell receptor beta chains from one sample sequenced in a study of CD8 T cells in Susac syndrome. An input of roughly 0.45 to 1 ug of RNA was subjected to reverse transcription using random hexamers. From the immunoSEQ multiplex PCR reads, TCRdb called clonotypes with MiXCR, one entry per CDR3 protein. The data hold some 200,000 distinct CDR3 sequences, with 95% observed a single time. The sample consisted of CD8+ T cells from PBMCs. These receptors originate from a human donor with Susac syndrome.

The J gene is TRBJ1-4, the V gene TRBV13; 9 bases are a match to TRBD1. The CDR3 length is 17 residues. CDR1 PRHDT and CDR2 FYEKMQ come from the germline V gene (reference sequence). V trimming: 4 bases; J trimming: 0 bases; junction bases outside the gene matches: 6. The CDR3 DNA follows: TGTGCCAGCAGCTCACAGGGGGCCCTTGCAACTAATGAAAAACTGTTTTTT. It yields the protein CASSSQGALATNEKLFF.

This clonotype has more than one count but fewer than ten. V and J are TRBV19 and TRBJ2-7; 10 nucleotides align to TRBD1. The junction had 4 bases not matched to a gene; V was cut back by 5 bases and J by 3 bases. CDR3 length: 14 residues. Germline CDR1 is LNHDA and CDR2 is SQIVND (reference sequence). CDR3 in DNA: TGTGCCAGTAGTGCCGGGACAGGGGTCTACGAGCAGTACTTC. Protein product: CASSAGTGVYEQYF.

For the CDR3, the DNA is TGTGCCAGCAGCCCCCTGGGGACTAGCGGGGGGGCGGCCTACAATGAGCAGTTCTTC. The encoded protein is CASSPLGTSGGAAYNEQFF. This chain links TRBV7-9 with TRBJ2-1, with 16 bases lining up with TRBD2. V trimming: 5 bases; J trimming: 2 bases; junction bases outside the gene matches: 9. Germline CDR1 reads SEHNR; CDR2 reads FQNEAQ (reference sequence). This CDR3 has 19 residues.

V and J are TRBV6-2 or TRBV6-3 and TRBJ2-3; 8 bases match TRBD1. Germline V lookup: CDR1 MNHEY, CDR2 SVGEGT. This CDR3 has 14 amino acids. The V gene end was trimmed by 10 bases and the J gene end by 4 bases; junction bases not matched to a gene: 10. This CDR3 reads CATTPGGEADTQYF. CDR3 in DNA: TGTGCCACCACCCCAGGGGGCGAGGCAGATACGCAGTATTTT.

This sequence joins TRBV2 and TRBJ2-1, with a weak D call TRBD1 (6 bases). From germline, CDR1 is SNHLY and CDR2 FYNNEI. This CDR3 has 16 residues. V gave up 1 base and J gave up 5 bases, with 15 bases separating them. CDR3 nucleotides: TGTGCCAGCAGTGAAGTAGGACAGCAGACCGACAATGAGCAGTTCTTC. Protein product: CASSEVGQQTDNEQFF. The whole variable domain, remainder taken from reference TRBV2 and TRBJ2-1, is EPEVTQTPSHQVTQMGQEVILRCVPISNHLYFYWYRQILGQKVEFLVSFYNNEISEKSEIFDDQFSVERPDGSNFTLKIRSTKLEDSAMYFCASSEVGQQTDNEQFFGPGTRLTVL.

The chain combines TRBV9 with TRBJ2-1, with 9 bases that match TRBD2. Germline V lookup: CDR1 SGDLS, CDR2 YYNGEE. Germline trimming cut 0 bases from V and 3 bases from J; bases unmatched to any gene: 7. The CDR3 runs 17 residues. CDR3 nucleotides: TGTGCCAGCAGCGTAGATCTATCTAGCGGGGTCTACAATGAGCAGTTCTTC. Translation gives CASSVDLSSGVYNEQFF.

The rearrangement uses TRBV6-1 and TRBJ2-7; 8 nucleotides agree with TRBD1. Germline V gene data show CDR1 as MNHNS and CDR2 as SASEGT. The CDR3 is 14 residues long. With 6 bases clipped from V and 3 bases from J, the junction kept 7 bases outside the gene matches. CDR3 region: CASRERDRGYEQYF. In DNA form, the CDR3 reads TGTGCCAGCAGGGAAAGAGACAGGGGCTACGAGCAGTACTTC.

The chain uses TRBV30 and TRBJ1-3; no definite D call. CDR3 length: 12 amino acids. V lost 8 bases to trimming and J lost 0 bases, with 8 bases between them. Looked up from germline, CDR1 is GTSNPN and CDR2 is SVGIG (reference sequence). The CDR3 loop reads CARGNSGNTIYF. The CDR3 DNA reads as TGTGCCAGAGGGAACTCTGGAAACACCATATATTTT.

This clonotype was recorded only once. The rearrangement uses TRBV20-1 and TRBJ1-2; D is undetermined. From germline, CDR1 is DFQATT and CDR2 SNEGSKA (reference sequence). The V and J ends lost 2 bases and 6 bases respectively, with 10 bases between them. The CDR3 has 12 amino acids. The CDR3 protein is CSARSSLDGYTF. DNA for the CDR3: TGCAGTGCTAGATCCTCACTGGATGGCTACACCTTC.

The gene calls are TRBV20-1 and TRBJ1-5; TRBD1 is a possible D gene (5 bases). V lost 5 bases to trimming and J lost 7 bases, with 21 bases between them. The CDR3 spans 15 residues. Germline-derived CDR1 and CDR2 are DFQATT and SNEGSKA (reference sequence). CDR3 sequence: CSARLGVGFGQPQHF. CDR3 bases: TGCAGTGCTCGGCTGGGGGTCGGGTTCGGACAGCCCCAGCATTTT.

The V and J genes are TRBV7-9 and TRBJ2-1, with 8 bases identical to TRBD1. V shed 5 bases, J shed 8 bases, and the junction held 2 bases outside the gene matches. The germline gives CDR1 SEHNR, CDR2 FQNEAQ (reference sequence). CDR3 length: 12 residues. CDR3 loop: CASSGQGHEQFF. For the CDR3, the DNA is TGTGCCAGCAGCGGACAGGGTCATGAGCAGTTCTTC.

The chain combines TRBV27 with TRBJ2-2, with D perhaps matching TRBD1 or TRBD2 (5 bases each). V lost 6 bases to trimming and J lost 4 bases, with 18 bases between them. The length of the CDR3 is 16 residues. Germline CDR1 and CDR2: MNHEY and SMNVEV (reference sequence). The CDR3 loop reads CASSLHGASVTGELFF. CDR3 nucleotides: TGTGCCAGCAGCTTACACGGGGCTTCCGTCACCGGGGAGCTGTTTTTT.

This rearrangement joins TRBV3-1 to TRBJ2-3; 9 bases match TRBD2. The CDR3 sequence is 15 residues long. V trimming: 3 bases; J trimming: 5 bases; junction bases outside the gene matches: 6. The germline gives CDR1 LGHDT, CDR2 YNNKEL (reference sequence). The CDR3 region is CASSHPETSGDTQYF. Here the CDR3 DNA reads TGTGCCAGCAGCCATCCCGAGACTAGCGGAGATACGCAGTATTTT.

J is TRBJ2-5 and V is TRBV14; possible D gene TRBD1, 5 bases. This CDR3 contains 16 residues. The V gene lost 0 bases and the J gene lost 2 bases, with 13 bases spanning the gap. Germline CDR1 reads SGHDN; CDR2 reads FVKESK. CDR3 sequence (DNA): TGTGCCAGCAGCCAAGAAGACGCAGGGTGGCAAGAGACCCAGTACTTC. It encodes CASSQEDAGWQETQYF.

This clonotype was observed a handful of times. The chain uses TRBV12-3 or TRBV12-4 and TRBJ1-1; D ambiguous. Trimming removed 3 bases at V and 0 bases at J, with 5 bases between. The CDR3 loop spans 13 amino acids. The CDR3 loop reads CASSLMVNTEAFF. CDR3 nucleotide sequence: TGTGCCAGCAGTTTGATGGTGAACACTGAAGCTTTCTTT.

The chain employs TRBV12-3 or TRBV12-4 and TRBJ1-5; no firm D call. The CDR3 has 12 amino acids. The V and J ends lost 2 bases and 8 bases respectively, with 7 bases between them. CDR3 sequence: CASSLPLKPQHF. CDR3 bases: TGTGCCAGCAGTTTACCGCTGAAGCCCCAGCATTTT.

This clonotype has just a few counts. The chain employs TRBV6-4 and TRBJ2-5; D might be TRBD2 (5 bases). Per germline, CDR1 MRHNA and CDR2 SNTAGT. V lost 7 bases, J lost 5 bases, and 23 bases lay in between. This CDR3 has 16 residues. In nucleotides, the CDR3 is TGTGCCAGCAATGCCCTGGCGGACTTATCCACGGAGACCCAGTACTTC. This translates into CASNALADLSTETQYF.

The chain uses TRBV24-1 and TRBJ2-7, with a tentative D call TRBD2 (5 bases). The length of the CDR3 is 12 residues. Germline values: CDR1 KGHDR, CDR2 SFDVKD. V lost 9 bases, J lost 4 bases, and 12 bases lay in between. In DNA, the CDR3 is TGTGCCACCGAGAGGGCAGGTTACGAGCAGTACTTC. Its translation: CATERAGYEQYF.